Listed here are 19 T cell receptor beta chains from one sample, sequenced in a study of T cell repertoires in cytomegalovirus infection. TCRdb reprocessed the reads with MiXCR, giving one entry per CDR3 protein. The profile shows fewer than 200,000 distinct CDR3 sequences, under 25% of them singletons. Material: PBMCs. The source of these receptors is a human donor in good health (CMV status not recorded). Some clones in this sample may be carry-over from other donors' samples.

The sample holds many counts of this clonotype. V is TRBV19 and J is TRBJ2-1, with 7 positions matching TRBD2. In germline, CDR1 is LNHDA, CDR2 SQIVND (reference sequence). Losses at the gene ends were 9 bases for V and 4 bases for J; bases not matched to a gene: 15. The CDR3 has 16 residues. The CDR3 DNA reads TGTGCCAGCGGGAACGGCGGACTAGGACATTACAATGAGCAGTTCTTC. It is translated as CASGNGGLGHYNEQFF.

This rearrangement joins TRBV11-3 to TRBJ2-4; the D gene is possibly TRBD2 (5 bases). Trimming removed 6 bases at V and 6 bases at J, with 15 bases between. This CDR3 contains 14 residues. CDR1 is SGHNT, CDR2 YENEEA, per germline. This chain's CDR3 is CASSNGVLGNIQYF. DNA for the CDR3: TGTGCCAGCAGTAACGGGGTTCTGGGAAACATTCAGTACTTC.

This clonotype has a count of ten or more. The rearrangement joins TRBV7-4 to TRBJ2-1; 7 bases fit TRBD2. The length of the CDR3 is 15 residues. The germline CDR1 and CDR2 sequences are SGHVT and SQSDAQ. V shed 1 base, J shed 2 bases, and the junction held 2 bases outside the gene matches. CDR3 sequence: CASSLGGGPYNEQFF. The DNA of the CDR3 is TGTGCCAGCAGCTTAGGGGGAGGGCCCTACAATGAGCAGTTCTTC. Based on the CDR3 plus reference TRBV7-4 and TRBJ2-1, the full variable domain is GAGVSQSPRYKVAKRGRDVALRCDSISGHVTLYWYRQTLGQGSEVLTYSQSDAQRDKSGRPSGRFSAERPERSVSTLKIQRTEQGDSAVYLCASSLGGGPYNEQFFGPGTRLTVL.

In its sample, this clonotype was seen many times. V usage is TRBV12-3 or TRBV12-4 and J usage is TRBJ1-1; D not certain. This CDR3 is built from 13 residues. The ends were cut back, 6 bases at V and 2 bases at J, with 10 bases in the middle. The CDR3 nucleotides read TGTGCCAGCAGCTCCATATCAAACACTGAAGCTTTCTTT. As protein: CASSSISNTEAFF.

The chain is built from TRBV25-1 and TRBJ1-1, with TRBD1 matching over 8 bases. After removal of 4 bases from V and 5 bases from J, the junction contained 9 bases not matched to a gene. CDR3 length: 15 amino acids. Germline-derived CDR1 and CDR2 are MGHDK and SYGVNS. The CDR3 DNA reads TGTGCCAGCAGTGTGGTGCAGGGGGCACGGACTGAAGCTTTCTTT. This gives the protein CASSVVQGARTEAFF.

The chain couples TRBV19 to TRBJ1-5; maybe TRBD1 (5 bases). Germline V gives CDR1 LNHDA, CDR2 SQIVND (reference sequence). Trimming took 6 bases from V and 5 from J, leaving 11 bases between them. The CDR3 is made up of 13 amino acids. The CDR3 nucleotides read TGTGCCAGTAGCAGGGAAAGGGATCAGCCCCAGCATTTT. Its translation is CASSRERDQPQHF.

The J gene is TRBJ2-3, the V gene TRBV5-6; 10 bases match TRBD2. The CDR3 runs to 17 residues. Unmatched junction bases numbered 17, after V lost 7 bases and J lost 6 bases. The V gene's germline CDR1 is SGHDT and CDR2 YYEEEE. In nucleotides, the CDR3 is TGTGCCAGCCTTCCCATGTCAGCGGGGGGGCCTCGGGATACGCAGTATTTT. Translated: CASLPMSAGGPRDTQYF. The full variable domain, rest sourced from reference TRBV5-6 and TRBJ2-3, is DAGVTQSPTHLIKTRGQQVTLRCSPKSGHDTVSWYQQALGQGPQFIFQYYEEEERQRGNFPDRFSGHQFPNYSSELNVNALLLGDSALYLCASLPMSAGGPRDTQYFGPGTRLTVL.

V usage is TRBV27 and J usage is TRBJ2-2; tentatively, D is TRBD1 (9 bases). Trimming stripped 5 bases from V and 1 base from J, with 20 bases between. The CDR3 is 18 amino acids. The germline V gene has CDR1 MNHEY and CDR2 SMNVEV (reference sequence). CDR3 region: CASSPYGTGTRNTGELFF. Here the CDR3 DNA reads TGTGCCAGCAGTCCTTACGGGACAGGGACTAGGAACACCGGGGAGCTGTTTTTT.

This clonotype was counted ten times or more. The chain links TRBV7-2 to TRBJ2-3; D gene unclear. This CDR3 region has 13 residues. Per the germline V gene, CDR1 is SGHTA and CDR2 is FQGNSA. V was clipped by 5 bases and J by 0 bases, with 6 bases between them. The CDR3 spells CASSAPSTDTQYF. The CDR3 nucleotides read TGTGCCAGCAGCGCACCTAGCACAGATACGCAGTATTTT.

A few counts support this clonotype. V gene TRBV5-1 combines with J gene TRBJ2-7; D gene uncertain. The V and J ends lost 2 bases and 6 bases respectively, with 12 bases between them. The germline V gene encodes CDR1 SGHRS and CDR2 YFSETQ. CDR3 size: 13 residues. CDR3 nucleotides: TGCGCCAGCAGCTTAGGCGGCCGCGTCGAGCAGTACTTC. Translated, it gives CASSLGGRVEQYF.

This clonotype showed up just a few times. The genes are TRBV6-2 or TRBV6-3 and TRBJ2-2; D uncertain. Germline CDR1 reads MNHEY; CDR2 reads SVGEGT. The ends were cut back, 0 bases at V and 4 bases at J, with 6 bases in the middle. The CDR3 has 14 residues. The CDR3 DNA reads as TGTGCCAGCAGTTACTCGATGGTCACCGGGGAGCTGTTTTTT. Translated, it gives CASSYSMVTGELFF.

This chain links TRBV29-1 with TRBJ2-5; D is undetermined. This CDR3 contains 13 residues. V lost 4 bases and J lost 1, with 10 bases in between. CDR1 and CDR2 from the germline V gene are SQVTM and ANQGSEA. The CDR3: CSVVGPGQETQYF. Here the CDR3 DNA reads TGCAGCGTTGTCGGGCCCGGCCAAGAGACCCAGTACTTC.

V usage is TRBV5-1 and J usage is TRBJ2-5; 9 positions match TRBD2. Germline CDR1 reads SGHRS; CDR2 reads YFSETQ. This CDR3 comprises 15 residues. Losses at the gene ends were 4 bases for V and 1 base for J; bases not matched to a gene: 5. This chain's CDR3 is CASSATTSGQETQYF. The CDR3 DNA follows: TGCGCCAGCAGCGCCACGACTAGCGGCCAAGAGACCCAGTACTTC.

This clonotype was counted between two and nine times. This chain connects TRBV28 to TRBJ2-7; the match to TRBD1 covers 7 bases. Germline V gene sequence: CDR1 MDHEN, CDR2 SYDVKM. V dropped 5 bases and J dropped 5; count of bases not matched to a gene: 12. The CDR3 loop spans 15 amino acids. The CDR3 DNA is TGTGCCAGCAGTCAACTCGGGACAGCCTTGGACGAGCAGTACTTC. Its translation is CASSQLGTALDEQYF.

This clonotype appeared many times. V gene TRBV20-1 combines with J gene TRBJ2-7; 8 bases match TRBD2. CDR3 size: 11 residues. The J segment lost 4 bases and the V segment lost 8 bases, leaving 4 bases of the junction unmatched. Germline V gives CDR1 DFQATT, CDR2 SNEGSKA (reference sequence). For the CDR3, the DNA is TGCAGTAGCGGGAGAGGGTACGAGCAGTACTTC. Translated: CSSGRGYEQYF.

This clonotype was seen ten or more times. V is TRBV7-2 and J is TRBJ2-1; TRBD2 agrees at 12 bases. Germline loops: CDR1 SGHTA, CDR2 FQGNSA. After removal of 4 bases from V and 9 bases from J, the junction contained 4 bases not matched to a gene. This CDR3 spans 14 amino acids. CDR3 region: CASSSSGGATEQFF. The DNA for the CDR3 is TGTGCCAGCAGCTCTAGCGGGGGGGCCACTGAGCAGTTCTTC. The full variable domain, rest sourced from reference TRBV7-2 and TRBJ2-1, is GAGVSQSPSNKVTEKGKDVELRCDPISGHTALYWYRQSLGQGLEFLIYFQGNSAPDKSGLPSDRFSAERTGGSVSTLTIQRTQQEDSAVYLCASSSSGGATEQFFGPGTRLTVL.

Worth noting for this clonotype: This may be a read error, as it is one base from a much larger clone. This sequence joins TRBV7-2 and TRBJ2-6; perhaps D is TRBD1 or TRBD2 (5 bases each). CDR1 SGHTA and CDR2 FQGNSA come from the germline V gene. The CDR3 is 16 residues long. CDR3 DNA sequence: TGTGCCAGCAGCGCCCGGGACGTTCTCTGGGCCAACGTCCTGTCTTTC. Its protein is CASSARDVLWANVLSF. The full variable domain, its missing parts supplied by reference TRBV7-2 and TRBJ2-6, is GAGVSQSPSNKVTEKGKDVELRCDPISGHTALYWYRQSLGQGLEFLIYFQGNSAPDKSGLPSDRFSAERTGGSVSTLTIQRTQQEDSAVYLCASSARDVLWANVLSFGAGSRLTVL.

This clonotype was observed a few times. This CDR3 is CASSIPGTSTYEQYF. CDR3 in DNA: TGTGCCAGCAGTATCCCCGGGACAAGTACCTACGAGCAGTACTTC. The chain carries TRBV28 and TRBJ2-7, with D tentatively TRBD1 (6 bases). Germline V CDR1 and CDR2: MDHEN, SYDVKM. This CDR3 is built from 15 residues. V was clipped by 5 bases and J by 2 bases, with 16 bases between them.

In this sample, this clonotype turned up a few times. The CDR3 loop reads CASSWGASPNEKLFF. In nucleotides, the CDR3 is TGTGCCAGTAGTTGGGGGGCTTCGCCCAATGAAAAACTGTTTTTT. The gene calls are TRBV19 and TRBJ1-4; D perhaps matches TRBD1 (6 bases). This CDR3 region has 15 residues. Between the trimmed V and J ends, which lost 5 bases and 5 bases, there was a span of 15 bases. Germline values: CDR1 LNHDA, CDR2 SQIVND (reference sequence). Full variable domain (missing parts from reference TRBV19 and TRBJ1-4): DGGITQSPKYLFRKEGQNVTLSCEQNLNHDAMYWYRQDPGQGLRLIYYSQIVNDFQKGDIAEGYSVSREKKESFPLTVTSAQKNPTAFYLCASSWGASPNEKLFFGSGTQLSVL.